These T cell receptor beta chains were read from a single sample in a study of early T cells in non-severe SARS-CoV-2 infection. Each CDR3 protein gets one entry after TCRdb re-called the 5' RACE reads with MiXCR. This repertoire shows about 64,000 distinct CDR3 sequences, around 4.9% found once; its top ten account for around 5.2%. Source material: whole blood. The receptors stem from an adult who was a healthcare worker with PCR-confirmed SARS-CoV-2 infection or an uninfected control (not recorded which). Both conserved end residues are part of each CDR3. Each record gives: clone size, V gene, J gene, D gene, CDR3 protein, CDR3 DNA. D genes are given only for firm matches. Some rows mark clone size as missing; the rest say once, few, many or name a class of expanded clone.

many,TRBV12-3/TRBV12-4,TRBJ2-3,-,CASSPPDYGYF,TGTGCCAGCAGTCCCCCGGACTACGGTTATTTT
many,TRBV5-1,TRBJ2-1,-,CASSLAVNEQFF,TGCGCCAGCAGCTTGGCCGTGAATGAGCAGTTCTTC
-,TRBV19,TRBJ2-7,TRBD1,CASSSRTGSYEQYF,TGTGCCAGTAGTTCCCGGACAGGGAGCTACGAGCAGTACTTC
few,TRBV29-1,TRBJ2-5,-,CSVVGRETQYF,TGCAGCGTTGTCGGTCGGGAGACCCAGTACTTC
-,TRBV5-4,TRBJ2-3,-,CASSSRTSRQYF,TGTGCCAGCAGCTCTCGGACATCCCGGCAGTATTTT
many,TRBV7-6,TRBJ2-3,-,CASSLEGSLTFPSTDTQYF,TGTGCCAGCAGCTTAGAGGGTAGTCTTACCTTTCCTAGCACAGATACGCAGTATTTT
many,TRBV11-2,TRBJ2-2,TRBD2,CASSLDPAGQAGELFF,TGTGCCAGCAGCTTAGATCCAGCGGGGCAGGCCGGGGAGCTGTTTTTT
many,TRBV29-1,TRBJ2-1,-,CSVETLGQIRGDEQFF,TGCAGCGTTGAAACCTTAGGGCAGATCCGTGGGGATGAGCAGTTCTTC
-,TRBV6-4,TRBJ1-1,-,CASRERGDTEAFF,TGTGCCAGCAGGGAACGGGGGGACACTGAAGCTTTCTTT
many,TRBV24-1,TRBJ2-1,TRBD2,CATSDPSGVRDEQFF,TGTGCCACCAGTGACCCCAGCGGGGTGAGAGATGAGCAGTTCTTC
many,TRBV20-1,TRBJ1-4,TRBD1,CSADLGGQGEKLFF,TGCAGTGCTGACCTTGGGGGACAGGGCGAAAAACTGTTTTTT
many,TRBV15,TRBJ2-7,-,CATSRGWAAEQYF,TGTGCCACCAGCAGAGGGTGGGCGGCGGAGCAGTACTTC
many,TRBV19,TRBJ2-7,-,CASSIKPGTTYEQYF,TGTGCCAGTAGTATTAAACCGGGAACAACCTACGAGCAGTACTTC
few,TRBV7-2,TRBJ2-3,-,CASTLTISVTDTQYF,TGTGCCAGCACGCTGACTATATCAGTCACAGATACGCAGTATTTT
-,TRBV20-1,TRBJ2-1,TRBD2,CSARTSGGWIEQFF,TGCAGTGCAAGGACTAGCGGGGGGTGGATTGAGCAGTTCTTC
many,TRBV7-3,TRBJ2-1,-,CASSPLSGSYNEQFF,TGTGCCAGCAGCCCTCTTAGTGGGTCCTACAATGAGCAGTTCTTC
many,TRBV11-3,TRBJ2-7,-,CASSLGTGRSYEQYF,TGTGCCAGCAGCTTAGGCACAGGAAGAAGCTACGAGCAGTACTTC
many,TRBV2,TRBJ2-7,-,CASSRSGATDEQYF,TGTGCCAGCAGTAGGTCGGGAGCGACCGACGAGCAGTACTTC
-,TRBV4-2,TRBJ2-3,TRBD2,CASSPELGLALTDTQYF,TGTGCCAGCAGCCCCGAATTGGGACTAGCGCTCACAGATACGCAGTATTTT
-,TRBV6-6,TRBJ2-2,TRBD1,CASRDRGYDGELFF,TGTGCCAGCCGGGACAGGGGATATGACGGGGAGCTGTTTTTT
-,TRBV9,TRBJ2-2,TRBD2,CASSQSSGSNTGELFF,TGTGCCAGCAGCCAATCGAGCGGGAGTAACACCGGGGAGCTGTTTTTT
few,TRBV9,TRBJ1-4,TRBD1,CASSATGGSEKLFF,TGTGCCAGCAGCGCGACAGGGGGGAGCGAAAAACTGTTTTTT